Shown below are 10 T cell receptor beta chains from a single sample sequenced in a study of cytomegalovirus exposure and HLA in healthy donors. The PCR was carried out with 60 Vbeta primers and 13 Jbeta primers. Sequencing was performed with immunoSEQ multiplex PCR; in TCRdb, only in-frame clones are kept and a portion is missing. Of some 130,000 clones in the sample, approximately 79% are singletons; the top ten hold roughly 4%. Sequencing was done on a sample of PBMCs. These receptors all stem from a man aged 45-65 years in good health and CMV-seropositive.

The genes are TRBV14 and TRBJ2-1; possible D gene TRBD2, 6 bases. V lost 2 bases, J lost 3 bases, and 11 bases lay in between. Germline values: CDR1 SGHDN, CDR2 FVKESK. This CDR3 region has 15 residues. CDR3 region: CASSQFSGGYNEQFF. In DNA form, the CDR3 reads TGTGCCAGCAGCCAATTTAGCGGAGGCTACAATGAGCAGTTCTTC.

The DNA for the CDR3 is TGTGCCAGCAGCTTGCCGAGACAGGGGAATCAGCCCCAGCATTTT. Its protein is CASSLPRQGNQPQHF. V gene TRBV5-6 combines with J gene TRBJ1-5, with 8 bases fitting TRBD1. Looked up from germline, CDR1 is SGHDT and CDR2 is YYEEEE. The CDR3 consists of 15 residues. Trimming removed 1 base from V and 4 bases from J; junction bases left unmatched: 4.

V usage is TRBV6-1 and J usage is TRBJ2-7; TRBD1 matches at 7 bases. The CDR3 is 14 residues long. Germline values: CDR1 MNHNS, CDR2 SASEGT. Trimming at V came to 1 base and at J to 4 bases, leaving 4 bases not matched to a gene. The CDR3 bases are TGTGCCAGCAGTGAAGAGGGGGCGGTTTACGAGCAGTACTTC. It yields the protein CASSEEGAVYEQYF.

The chain has TRBV5-1 and TRBJ1-5; D unresolved. The CDR3 spans 15 residues. Deletions cut 5 bases from V and 1 base from J, with 13 bases between. Germline V CDR1 and CDR2: SGHRS, YFSETQ. The CDR3 protein is CASRPTTSSNQPQHF. CDR3 sequence (DNA): TGCGCCAGCAGGCCCACAACCTCCAGCAATCAGCCCCAGCATTTT.

This clone has more than one count but fewer than ten. The chain couples TRBV5-1 to TRBJ2-2, with a possible D match to TRBD1 (5 bases). The CDR3 runs 13 residues. Germline V CDR1 and CDR2: SGHRS, YFSETQ. V dropped 6 bases and J dropped 7 bases, with 13 bases sitting between them. The CDR3 here is CASIPRVGGELFF. The CDR3 bases are TGCGCCAGCATCCCCAGGGTTGGCGGGGAGCTGTTTTTT.

The V and J genes are TRBV19 and TRBJ1-5; possibly TRBD1 for D (5 bases). V lost 6 bases, J lost 7 bases, and 13 bases lay in between. The CDR3 is made up of 13 amino acids. The germline gives CDR1 LNHDA, CDR2 SQIVND (reference sequence). The DNA of the CDR3 is TGTGCCAGTAGCTACTCAGGGAACCAGCCCCAGCATTTT. The encoded protein is CASSYSGNQPQHF.

This sequence joins TRBV7-2 and TRBJ2-1; possible D gene TRBD2, 5 bases. This CDR3 comprises 16 residues. CDR1 is SGHTA, CDR2 FQGNSA, per germline. The V and J ends lost 3 bases and 0 bases respectively, with 12 bases between them. CDR3: CASSLDGVSSYNEQFF. The CDR3 coding sequence is TGTGCCAGCAGCTTGGACGGGGTTAGCTCCTACAATGAGCAGTTCTTC.

The V gene is TRBV6-5, the J gene TRBJ1-3; 10 nucleotides align to TRBD1. Germline loops: CDR1 MNHEY, CDR2 SVGAGI. Trimming took 4 bases from V and 2 from J; bases not matched to a gene: 5. The CDR3 totals 16 residues. The DNA of the CDR3 is TGTGCCAGCAGTTCTGGACAGGGGGAAACTGGAAACACCATATATTTT. Amino acids: CASSSGQGETGNTIYF.

The chain has TRBV18 and TRBJ1-1; unclear D gene. The CDR3 has 14 amino acids. From germline, CDR1 is KGHSH and CDR2 LQKENI. V was clipped by 4 bases and J by 5 bases, with 14 bases between them. CDR3 sequence reads: CASSRSVAETEAFF. The DNA of the CDR3 is TGTGCCAGCTCACGGTCAGTGGCAGAAACTGAAGCTTTCTTT.

This sequence joins TRBV5-4 and TRBJ2-1, with 13 bases lining up with TRBD2. The CDR3 runs to 17 residues. Germline V CDR1 and CDR2: SGHNT, YYREEE (reference sequence). Trimming at V came to 0 bases and at J to 4 bases, leaving 4 bases not matched to a gene. The CDR3: CASSLALLAGGYNEQFF. The CDR3 DNA reads TGTGCCAGCAGCTTGGCACTACTAGCGGGGGGGTACAATGAGCAGTTCTTC.